Described below is a single T cell receptor (beta chain) sequence and its context. The data belong to a study of shared T cell receptors in the human thymus. Assay: immunoSEQ multiplex PCR; the TCRdb copy retains only in-frame clones and omits some. The sample consists of hundreds of thousands of clones, 80% to 90% of them appearing once. The CDR3 runs to 19 residues. V was trimmed by 6 bases and J by 3 bases, leaving 26 bases between them. Germline CDR1 reads MNHEY; CDR2 reads SMNVEV (reference sequence). These same data were also listed under a study on human thymus T cells. That paper states: Corrective surgery for congenital heart defects was being performed on the healthy Finnish infants who were the donors. Resections removed during corrective heart surgery provided the thymus tissue used. The authors found apparently biased V and J gene usage in thymic and blood repertoires. Thymic repertoires of unrelated individuals were reported in related research to overlap highly.

The chain employs TRBV27 and TRBJ1-4; D is perhaps TRBD1 (6 bases). The sequence was obtained from a girl under three years old with a congenital heart defect. Sequenced sample: thymocytes. The CDR3: CASRRLPLQGEGANEKLFF. CDR3 coding DNA: TGTGCCAGCAGACGCCTTCCCCTACAGGGTGAGGGTGCTAATGAAAAACTGTTTTTT. Based on the CDR3 plus reference TRBV27 and TRBJ1-4, the full variable domain is EAQVTQNPRYLITVTGKKLTVTCSQNMNHEYMSWYRQDPGLGLRQIYYSMNVEVTDKGDVPEGYKVSRKEKRNFPLILESPSPNQTSLYFCASRRLPLQGEGANEKLFFGSGTQLSVL.